This T cell receptor (beta chain) was identified during a study of cytomegalovirus exposure and HLA in healthy donors. Germline V gene data show CDR1 as SGHVS and CDR2 as FQNEAQ. The CDR3 sequence is 16 residues long. The V and J ends lost 1 base and 3 bases, in that order; junction bases with no gene match: 2. PCR employed 60 Vbeta and 13 Jbeta primers. Assay used: immunoSEQ multiplex PCR; TCRdb lists only in-frame clones, some missing. Of 90,000 to 150,000 clones in the sample, roughly three fifths are singletons; the top ten hold 8% to 10%. For this clone: The antigen remains unidentified.

Broader study findings: Versus the approximately 720-donor mean, an Asian-associated ancestry cluster reportedly showed fewer N-insertions in a later analysis.

Nominal health characterized the donors when sampled, though unrecorded immune exposures were likely. V is TRBV7-8 and J is TRBJ2-7; 14 nucleotides align to TRBD2. This clonotype originated in a man aged 35-49 years in good health and CMV-seropositive. The sample comprised PBMCs. CDR3 sequence (DNA): TGTGCCAGCAGCTTAGAGGGACTAGCGGGAGTCTACGAGCAGTACTTC. This codes for CASSLEGLAGVYEQYF.